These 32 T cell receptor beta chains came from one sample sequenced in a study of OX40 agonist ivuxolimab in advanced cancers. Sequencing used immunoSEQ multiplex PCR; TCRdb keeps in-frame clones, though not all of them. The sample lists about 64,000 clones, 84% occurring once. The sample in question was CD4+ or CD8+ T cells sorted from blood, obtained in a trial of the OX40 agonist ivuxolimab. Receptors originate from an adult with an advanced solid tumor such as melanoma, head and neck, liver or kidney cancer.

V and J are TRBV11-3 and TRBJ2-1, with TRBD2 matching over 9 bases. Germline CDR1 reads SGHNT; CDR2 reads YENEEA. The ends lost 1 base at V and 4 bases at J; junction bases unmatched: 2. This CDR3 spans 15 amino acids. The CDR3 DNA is TGTGCCAGCAGCTTAGGGACTAGCGCTTACAATGAGCAGTTCTTC. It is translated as CASSLGTSAYNEQFF.

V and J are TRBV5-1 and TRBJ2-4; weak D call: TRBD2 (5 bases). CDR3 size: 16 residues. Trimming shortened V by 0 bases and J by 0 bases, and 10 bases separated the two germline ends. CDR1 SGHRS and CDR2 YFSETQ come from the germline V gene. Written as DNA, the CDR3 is TGCGCCAGCAGCTTGGGTCTAGCCCTAGCCAAAAACATTCAGTACTTC. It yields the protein CASSLGLALAKNIQYF.

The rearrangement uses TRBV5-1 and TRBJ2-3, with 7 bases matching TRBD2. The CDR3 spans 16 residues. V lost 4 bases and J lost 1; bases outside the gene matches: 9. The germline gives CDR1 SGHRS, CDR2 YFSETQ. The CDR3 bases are TGCGCCAGCAGCCAAGGACTAGATCAGGGCACAGATACGCAGTATTTT. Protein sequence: CASSQGLDQGTDTQYF.

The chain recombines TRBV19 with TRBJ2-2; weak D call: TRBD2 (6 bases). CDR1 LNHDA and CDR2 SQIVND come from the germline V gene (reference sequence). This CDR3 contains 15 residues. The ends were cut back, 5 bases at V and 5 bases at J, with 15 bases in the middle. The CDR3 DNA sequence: TGTGCCAGTAGTTATGGGGGGAGTAGTACCGGGGAGCTGTTTTTT. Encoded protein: CASSYGGSSTGELFF.

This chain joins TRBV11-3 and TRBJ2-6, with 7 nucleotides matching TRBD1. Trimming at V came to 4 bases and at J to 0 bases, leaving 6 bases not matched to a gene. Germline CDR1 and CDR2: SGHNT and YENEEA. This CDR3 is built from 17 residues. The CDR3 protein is CASSSGQVLSGANVLTF. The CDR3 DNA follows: TGTGCCAGCAGCTCCGGACAGGTCCTCTCTGGGGCCAACGTCCTGACTTTC.

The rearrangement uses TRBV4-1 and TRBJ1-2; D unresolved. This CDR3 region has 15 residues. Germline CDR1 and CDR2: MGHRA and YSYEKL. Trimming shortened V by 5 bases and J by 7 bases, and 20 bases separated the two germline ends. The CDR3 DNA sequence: TGCGCCAGCAGCTCCCCGAACATTCGGGTTCGTGGCTACACCTTC. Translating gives CASSSPNIRVRGYTF.

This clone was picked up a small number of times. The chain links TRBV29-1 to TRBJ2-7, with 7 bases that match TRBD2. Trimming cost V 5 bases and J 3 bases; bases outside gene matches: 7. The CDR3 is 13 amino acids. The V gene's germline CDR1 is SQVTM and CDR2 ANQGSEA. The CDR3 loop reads CSVQRELDYEQYF. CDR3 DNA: TGCAGCGTTCAGCGGGAACTAGACTACGAGCAGTACTTC.

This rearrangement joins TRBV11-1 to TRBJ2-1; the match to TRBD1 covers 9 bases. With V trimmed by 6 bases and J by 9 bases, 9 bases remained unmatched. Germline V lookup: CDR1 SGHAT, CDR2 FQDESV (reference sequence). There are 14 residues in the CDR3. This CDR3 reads CASRRDRDRGEQFF. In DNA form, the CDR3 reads TGTGCCAGCAGACGGGACAGGGACAGAGGTGAGCAGTTCTTC. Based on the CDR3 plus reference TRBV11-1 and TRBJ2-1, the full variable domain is EAEVAQSPRYKITEKSQAVAFWCDPISGHATLYWYRQILGQGPELLVQFQDESVVDDSQLPKDRFSAERLKGVDSTLKIQPAELGDSAMYLCASRRDRDRGEQFFGPGTRLTVL.

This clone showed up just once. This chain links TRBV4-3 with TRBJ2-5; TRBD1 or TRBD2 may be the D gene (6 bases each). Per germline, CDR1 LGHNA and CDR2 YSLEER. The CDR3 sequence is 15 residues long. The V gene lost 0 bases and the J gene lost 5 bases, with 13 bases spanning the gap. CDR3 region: CASSQEAGGRETQYF. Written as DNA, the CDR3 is TGCGCCAGCAGCCAAGAAGCCGGGGGCAGGGAGACCCAGTACTTC.

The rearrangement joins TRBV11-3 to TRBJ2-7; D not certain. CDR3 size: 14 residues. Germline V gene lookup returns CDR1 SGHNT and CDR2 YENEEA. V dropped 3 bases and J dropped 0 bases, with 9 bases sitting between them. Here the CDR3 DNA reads TGTGCCAGCAGCTTCCGTCCATCCTCCTACGAGCAGTACTTC. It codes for CASSFRPSSYEQYF.

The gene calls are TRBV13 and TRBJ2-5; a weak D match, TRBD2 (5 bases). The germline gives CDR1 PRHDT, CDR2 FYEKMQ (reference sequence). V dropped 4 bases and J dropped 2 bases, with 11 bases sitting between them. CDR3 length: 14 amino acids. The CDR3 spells CASSSPSSQETQYF. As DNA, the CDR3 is TGTGCCAGCAGCTCCCCTAGCAGTCAAGAGACCCAGTACTTC.

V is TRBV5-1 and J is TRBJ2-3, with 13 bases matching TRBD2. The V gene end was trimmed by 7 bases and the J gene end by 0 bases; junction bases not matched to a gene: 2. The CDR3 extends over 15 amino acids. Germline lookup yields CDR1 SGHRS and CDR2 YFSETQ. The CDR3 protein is CASVGLAGSTDTQYF. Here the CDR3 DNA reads TGCGCCAGCGTGGGACTAGCGGGAAGCACAGATACGCAGTATTTT.

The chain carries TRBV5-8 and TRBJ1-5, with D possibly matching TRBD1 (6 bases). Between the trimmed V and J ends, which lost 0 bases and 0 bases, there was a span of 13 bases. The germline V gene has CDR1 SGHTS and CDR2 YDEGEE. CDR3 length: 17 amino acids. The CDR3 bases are TGTGCCAGCAGCTTGGTTATAGGGGGAGTTAGCAATCAGCCCCAGCATTTT. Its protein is CASSLVIGGVSNQPQHF.

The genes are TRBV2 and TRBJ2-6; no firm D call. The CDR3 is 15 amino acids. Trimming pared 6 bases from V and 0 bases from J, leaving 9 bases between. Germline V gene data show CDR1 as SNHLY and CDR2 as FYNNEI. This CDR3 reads CASSHPLSGANVLTF. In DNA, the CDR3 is TGTGCCAGCAGCCACCCACTCTCTGGGGCCAACGTCCTGACTTTC.

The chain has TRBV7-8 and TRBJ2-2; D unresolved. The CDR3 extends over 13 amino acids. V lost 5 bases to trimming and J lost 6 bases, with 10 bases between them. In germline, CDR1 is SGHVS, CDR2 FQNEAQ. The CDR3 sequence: CASSPPHPGELFF. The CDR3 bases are TGTGCCAGCAGCCCTCCCCACCCCGGGGAGCTGTTTTTT.

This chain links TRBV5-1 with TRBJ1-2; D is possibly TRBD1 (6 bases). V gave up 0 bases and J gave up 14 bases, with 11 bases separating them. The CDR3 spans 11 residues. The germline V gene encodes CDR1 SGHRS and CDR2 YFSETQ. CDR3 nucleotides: TGCGCCAGCAGCTTGGACAGGGCATTAACCTTC. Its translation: CASSLDRALTF.

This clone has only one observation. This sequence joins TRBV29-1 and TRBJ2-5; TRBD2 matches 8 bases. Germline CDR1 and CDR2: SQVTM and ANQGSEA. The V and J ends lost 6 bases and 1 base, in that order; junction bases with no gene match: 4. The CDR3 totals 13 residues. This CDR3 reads CSVAGGTQETQYF. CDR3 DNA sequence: TGCAGCGTGGCGGGGGGAACCCAAGAGACCCAGTACTTC.

In DNA form, the CDR3 reads TGTGCCTGGAGATTGGTAGGGTTTGATGGCACTGAAGCTTTCTTT. Residues: CAWRLVGFDGTEAFF. This chain uses TRBV30 with TRBJ1-1; D ambiguous. Trimming stripped 3 bases from V and 4 bases from J, with 18 bases between. This CDR3 is built from 15 residues. The germline V gene encodes CDR1 GTSNPN and CDR2 SVGIG (reference sequence).

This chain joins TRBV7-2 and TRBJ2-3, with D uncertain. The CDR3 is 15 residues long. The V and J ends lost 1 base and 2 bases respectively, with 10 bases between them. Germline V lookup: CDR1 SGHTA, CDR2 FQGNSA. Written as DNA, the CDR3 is TGTGCCAGCAGCTTAGATGGGTCGTACACAGATACGCAGTATTTT. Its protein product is CASSLDGSYTDTQYF.

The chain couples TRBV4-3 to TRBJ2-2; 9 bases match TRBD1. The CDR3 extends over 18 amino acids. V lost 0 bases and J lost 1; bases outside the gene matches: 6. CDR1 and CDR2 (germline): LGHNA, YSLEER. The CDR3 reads CASSQDWSTGGNTGELFF. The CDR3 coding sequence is TGCGCCAGCAGCCAAGATTGGTCGACAGGGGGGAACACCGGGGAGCTGTTTTTT.

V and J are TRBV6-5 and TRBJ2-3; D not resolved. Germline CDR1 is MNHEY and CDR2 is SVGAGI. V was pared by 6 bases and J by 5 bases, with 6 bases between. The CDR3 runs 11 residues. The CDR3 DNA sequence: TGTGCCAGCAGGGAAGGAGATACGCAGTATTTT. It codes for CASREGDTQYF.

The CDR3 DNA is TGTGCCATCGGGGGTTGGTCCGGGGAGCTGTTTTTT. It translates to CAIGGWSGELFF. The V gene is TRBV6-6, the J gene TRBJ2-2, with a tentative D call TRBD2 (6 bases). The germline V gene encodes CDR1 MNHNY and CDR2 SVGAGI (reference sequence). There are 12 residues in the CDR3. The V end lost 10 bases, the J end lost 6 bases, and 12 bases lay between the germline ends.

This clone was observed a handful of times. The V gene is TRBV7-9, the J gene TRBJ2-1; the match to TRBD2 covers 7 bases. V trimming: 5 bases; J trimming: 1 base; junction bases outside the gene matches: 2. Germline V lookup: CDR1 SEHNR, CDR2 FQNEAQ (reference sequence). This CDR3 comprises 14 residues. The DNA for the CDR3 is TGTGCCAGCAGCCCTAGCGGATCCTACAATGAGCAGTTCTTC. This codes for CASSPSGSYNEQFF.

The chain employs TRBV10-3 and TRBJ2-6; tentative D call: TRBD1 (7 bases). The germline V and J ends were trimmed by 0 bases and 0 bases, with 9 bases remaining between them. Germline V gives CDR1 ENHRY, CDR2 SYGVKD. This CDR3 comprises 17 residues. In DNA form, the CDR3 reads TGTGCCATCAGTGAGTCCAGGGGGGCCTCTGGGGCCAACGTCCTGACTTTC. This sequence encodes CAISESRGASGANVLTF.

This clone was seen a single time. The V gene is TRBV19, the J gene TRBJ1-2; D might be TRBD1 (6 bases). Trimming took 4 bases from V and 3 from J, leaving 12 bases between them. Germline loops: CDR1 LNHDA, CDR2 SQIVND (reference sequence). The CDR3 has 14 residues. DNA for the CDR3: TGTGCCAGTAGTAACAGGGAGTGGGACTATGGCTACACCTTC. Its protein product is CASSNREWDYGYTF.

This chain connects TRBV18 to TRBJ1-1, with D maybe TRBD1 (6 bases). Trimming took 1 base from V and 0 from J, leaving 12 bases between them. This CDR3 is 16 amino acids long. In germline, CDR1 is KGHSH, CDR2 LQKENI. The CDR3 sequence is CASSPLGTPMNTEAFF. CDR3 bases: TGTGCCAGCTCACCACTCGGGACACCCATGAACACTGAAGCTTTCTTT.

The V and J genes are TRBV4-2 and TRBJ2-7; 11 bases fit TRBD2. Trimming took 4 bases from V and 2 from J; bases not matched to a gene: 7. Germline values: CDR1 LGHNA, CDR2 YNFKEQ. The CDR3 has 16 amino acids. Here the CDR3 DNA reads TGTGCCAGCAGCCCGGTCGGTAGCGGGAGGGCCTACGAGCAGTACTTC. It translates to CASSPVGSGRAYEQYF.

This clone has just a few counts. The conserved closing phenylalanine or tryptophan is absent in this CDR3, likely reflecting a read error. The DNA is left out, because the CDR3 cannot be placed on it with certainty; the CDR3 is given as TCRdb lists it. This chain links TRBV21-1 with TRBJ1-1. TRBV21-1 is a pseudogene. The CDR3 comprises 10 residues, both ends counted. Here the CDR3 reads CASSLQAEEV.

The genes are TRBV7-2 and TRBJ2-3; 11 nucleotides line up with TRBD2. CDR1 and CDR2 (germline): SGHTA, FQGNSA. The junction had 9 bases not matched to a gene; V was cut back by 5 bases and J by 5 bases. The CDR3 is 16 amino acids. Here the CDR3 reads CASSLTSGSNEDTQYF. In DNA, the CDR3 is TGTGCCAGCAGCCTTACTAGCGGGAGTAATGAAGATACGCAGTATTTT.

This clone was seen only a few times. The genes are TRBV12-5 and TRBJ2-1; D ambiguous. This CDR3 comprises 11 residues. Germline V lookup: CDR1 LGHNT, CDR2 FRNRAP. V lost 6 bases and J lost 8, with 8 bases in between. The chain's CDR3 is CASGPVHEQFF. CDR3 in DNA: TGTGCTAGTGGCCCGGTACATGAGCAGTTCTTC.

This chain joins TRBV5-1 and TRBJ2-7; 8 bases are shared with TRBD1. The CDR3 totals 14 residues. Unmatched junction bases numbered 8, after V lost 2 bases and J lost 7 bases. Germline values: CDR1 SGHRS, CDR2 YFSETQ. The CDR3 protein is CASSLAQGAGEQYF. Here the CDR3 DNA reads TGCGCCAGCAGCTTAGCCCAGGGGGCTGGGGAGCAGTACTTC.

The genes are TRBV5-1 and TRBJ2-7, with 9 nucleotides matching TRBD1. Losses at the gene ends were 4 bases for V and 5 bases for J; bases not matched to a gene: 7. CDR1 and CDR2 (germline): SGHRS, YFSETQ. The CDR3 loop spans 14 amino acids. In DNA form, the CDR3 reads TGCGCCAGCAGCCCGGACAGGGGTATCCACGAGCAGTACTTC. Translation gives CASSPDRGIHEQYF. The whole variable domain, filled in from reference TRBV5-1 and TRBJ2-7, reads KAGVTQTPRYLIKTRGQQVTLSCSPISGHRSVSWYQQTPGQGLQFLFEYFSETQRNKGNFPGRFSGRQFSNSRSEMNVSTLELGDSALYLCASSPDRGIHEQYFGPGTRLTVT.